The sequence of this T cell receptor beta chain was determined in a study of cytomegalovirus exposure and HLA in healthy donors. In the study overall: Earlier work reported approximately 100 million unique TCR beta sequences from about 190 million T cells.

PCR used 60 Vbeta primers and 13 Jbeta primers. Profiled with immunoSEQ multiplex PCR; TCRdb holds only in-frame clones, not every one. In the table there are approximately 150,000 clones, 80% to 85% of which are singletons. Study results and caveats: In an earlier analysis, about 87% or about 30%: the productive usage of most TCR beta V segments.

Details on this clone: What it binds is unknown.

Donors had nominal health at sampling but likely had unrecorded immune exposures. The CDR3 totals 13 residues. Trimming took off 4 bases at V and 2 bases at J, with 7 bases between the two ends. The germline gives CDR1 SGHNT, CDR2 YYREEE (reference sequence). The chain has TRBV5-4 and TRBJ1-3, with D hard to call. This clonotype originated in a boy under 10 years old in good health and CMV-seronegative. Sequences were obtained from PBMCs. The CDR3 bases are TGTGCCAGCAGCGGGCCTCCTGGAAACACCATATATTTT. Translation: CASSGPPGNTIYF.